These 26 T cell receptor beta chains were sequenced from one sample in a study of tissue T cells after allogeneic stem cell transplantation. This table comes from immunoSEQ multiplex PCR, and its TCRdb copy is limited to in-frame clones, with some not included. Among tens of thousands of clones listed, over 85% were seen once. The specimen comprised blood, sampled before transplantation. These receptors were obtained from a woman aged 35 to 70 who later had graft-versus-host disease after an allogeneic stem cell transplant.

V gene TRBV6-2 or TRBV6-3 combines with J gene TRBJ2-5; 7 bases are shared with TRBD2. Germline V gives CDR1 MNHEY, CDR2 SVGEGT. The CDR3 extends over 13 amino acids. The trim removed 2 bases at V and 5 bases at J, leaving 2 bases unmatched. CDR3 in amino acids: CASSYGLEETQYF. The DNA of the CDR3 is TGTGCCAGCAGTTACGGACTAGAGGAGACCCAGTACTTC.

The sample holds one count of this clone. A read error may produce the germline difference seen at one junction end. The J gene is TRBJ2-7, the V gene TRBV7-2; the D gene could be TRBD1 or TRBD2 (5 bases each). CDR1 SGHTA and CDR2 FQGNSA come from the germline V gene. The CDR3 consists of 13 residues. In nucleotides, the CDR3 is TGTGCCAGCAGCTTTGCACCGGGACGCCCAGTGCACTTC. Protein: CASSFAPGRPVHF.

The rearrangement uses TRBV5-1 and TRBJ2-1, with a possible D match to TRBD1 (6 bases). The ends were cut back, 0 bases at V and 5 bases at J, with 12 bases in the middle. This CDR3 spans 15 amino acids. CDR1 is SGHRS, CDR2 YFSETQ, per germline. The CDR3 spells CASSLGPGHNNEQFF. CDR3 DNA sequence: TGCGCCAGCAGCTTGGGGCCGGGACATAACAATGAGCAGTTCTTC.

This chain connects TRBV11-2 to TRBJ2-5; D call uncertain. The CDR3 contains 13 residues. CDR1 is SGHAT, CDR2 FQNNGV, per germline. V was trimmed by 5 bases and J by 4 bases, leaving 11 bases between them. This CDR3 is CASSPGLRETQYF. For the CDR3, the DNA is TGTGCCAGCAGCCCAGGCCTACGAGAGACCCAGTACTTC.

The J gene is TRBJ1-1, the V gene TRBV5-4; D is undetermined. The CDR3 has 16 amino acids. Trimming pared 0 bases from V and 2 bases from J, leaving 14 bases between. Germline assignment: CDR1 SGHNT and CDR2 YYREEE (reference sequence). CDR3 in DNA: TGTGCCAGCAGCTTGGGTGGAGGCCAGGTTAACACTGAAGCTTTCTTT. Translating it yields CASSLGGGQVNTEAFF.

The genes are TRBV7-2 and TRBJ2-3, with 10 positions matching TRBD2. CDR3 length: 15 residues. In germline, CDR1 is SGHTA, CDR2 FQGNSA. The junction had 3 bases not matched to a gene; V was cut back by 5 bases and J by 1 base. CDR3 coding DNA: TGTGCCAGCAGCGTCGGGACTAGCGGCACAGATACGCAGTATTTT. It yields the protein CASSVGTSGTDTQYF.

The gene calls are TRBV9 and TRBJ2-3; possibly TRBD2 for D (5 bases). Germline CDR1 reads SGDLS; CDR2 reads YYNGEE. The CDR3 runs 15 residues. V lost 0 bases, J lost 5 bases, and 13 bases lay in between. The CDR3: CASSVANGKGDTQYF. The CDR3 DNA is TGTGCCAGCAGCGTAGCTAACGGGAAAGGAGATACGCAGTATTTT.

Written as DNA, the CDR3 is TGTGCCAGCAGTGCTCCCGGGACAGGGTACGATGAGCAGTTCTTC. It translates to CASSAPGTGYDEQFF. This chain joins TRBV25-1 and TRBJ2-1; 9 nucleotides agree with TRBD1. CDR1 and CDR2 (germline): MGHDK, SYGVNS. The CDR3 consists of 15 residues. Trimming took 4 bases from V and 8 from J; bases not matched to a gene: 9.

The rearrangement uses TRBV15 and TRBJ2-1; 12 bases are shared with TRBD2. This CDR3 is 14 amino acids long. V shed 5 bases, J shed 8 bases, and the junction held 4 bases outside the gene matches. Germline V gene lookup returns CDR1 LNHNV and CDR2 YYDKDF (reference sequence). CDR3 nucleotide sequence: TGTGCCACCAGCTCTAGACTAGCGGGAGATGAGCAGTTCTTC. Its protein product is CATSSRLAGDEQFF.

The chain couples TRBV28 to TRBJ2-7; 9 nucleotides align to TRBD1. The CDR3 sequence is 14 residues long. Germline loops: CDR1 MDHEN, CDR2 SYDVKM. With V trimmed by 4 bases and J by 8 bases, 9 bases remained unmatched. As DNA, the CDR3 is TGTGCCAGCAGTTACCCCGGGACAGGGTTCCAGCAGTACTTC. Protein product: CASSYPGTGFQQYF.

The genes are TRBV11-2 and TRBJ2-7, with a weak D call TRBD1 (6 bases). The CDR3 extends over 13 amino acids. V shed 5 bases and J shed 6 bases, with 14 bases lying between them. Germline CDR1 is SGHAT and CDR2 is FQNNGV. This CDR3 reads CASSTSRDTEQYF. In DNA form, the CDR3 reads TGTGCCAGCAGCACTTCCCGGGACACCGAGCAGTACTTC.

The rearrangement joins TRBV4-2 to TRBJ2-3; 11 nucleotides line up with TRBD2. Per the germline V gene, CDR1 is LGHNA and CDR2 is YNFKEQ. This CDR3 has 18 residues. With 0 bases clipped from V and 4 bases from J, the junction kept 9 bases outside the gene matches. The CDR3 bases are TGTGCCAGCAGCCAAGATGGGCTAGCGGGAGGTATTTCAGATACGCAGTATTTT. Translating gives CASSQDGLAGGISDTQYF.

The J gene is TRBJ2-3, the V gene TRBV7-2, with no clear D. Germline V gene data show CDR1 as SGHTA and CDR2 as FQGNSA. This CDR3 contains 13 residues. V was pared by 1 base and J by 6 bases, with 8 bases between. Here the CDR3 reads CASSLGISDTQYF. The CDR3 DNA reads TGTGCCAGCAGCTTAGGCATTTCTGATACGCAGTATTTT.

The V gene is TRBV6-5, the J gene TRBJ1-4; possible D gene TRBD1, 6 bases. The CDR3 consists of 13 residues. Trimming left V 6 bases short and J 8 bases short, with 13 bases between. Germline lookup yields CDR1 MNHEY and CDR2 SVGAGI. CDR3 coding DNA: TGTGCCAGCAGCAGAGCGAGGGGGGAAAAACTGTTTTTT. Translation gives CASSRARGEKLFF.

The chain links TRBV18 to TRBJ2-7; D remains unclear. Germline V CDR1 and CDR2: KGHSH, LQKENI. The CDR3 contains 16 residues. Trimming pared 0 bases from V and 0 bases from J, leaving 12 bases between. The DNA for the CDR3 is TGTGCCAGCTCACCACCCATGGCTACCAGCTCCTACGAGCAGTACTTC. It translates to CASSPPMATSSYEQYF.

The table lists this clone with a count of one. The chain links TRBV9 to TRBJ2-3, with D possibly TRBD1 on 6 matching bases. The CDR3 is 17 amino acids. The germline V gene encodes CDR1 SGDLS and CDR2 YYNGEE. V shed 0 bases and J shed 0 bases, with 14 bases lying between them. CDR3 loop: CASSVVGGQTSTDTQYF. In nucleotides, the CDR3 is TGTGCCAGCAGCGTAGTTGGGGGACAAACTAGCACAGATACGCAGTATTTT.

The chain is built from TRBV4-3 and TRBJ2-3; D is unclear. The CDR3 extends over 14 amino acids. Germline lookup yields CDR1 LGHNA and CDR2 YSLEER. V was shortened by 3 bases and J by 2 bases, with 9 bases between the two germline ends. The CDR3 DNA follows: TGCGCCAGCAGCCAGGGGATGTACACAGATACGCAGTATTTT. Translation: CASSQGMYTDTQYF.

The CDR3 region is CASSLSGVPGELFF. DNA for the CDR3: TGTGCCAGCAGTTTATCGGGAGTCCCCGGGGAGCTGTTTTTT. The chain uses TRBV28 and TRBJ2-2; weak D call: TRBD2 (6 bases). The germline V and J ends were trimmed by 1 base and 6 bases, with 9 bases remaining between them. CDR1 and CDR2 (germline): MDHEN, SYDVKM. The CDR3 consists of 14 residues.

The V and J genes are TRBV24-1 and TRBJ2-3; no firm D call. V gave up 3 bases and J gave up 1 base, with 4 bases separating them. Germline assignment: CDR1 KGHDR and CDR2 SFDVKD. This CDR3 has 13 residues. The CDR3 sequence: CATSDEGTDTQYF. The CDR3 DNA follows: TGTGCCACCAGTGATGAGGGCACAGATACGCAGTATTTT.

A few counts support this clone. The genes are TRBV9 and TRBJ2-7, with 7 bases matching TRBD1. CDR1 and CDR2 from the germline V gene are SGDLS and YYNGEE. CDR3 length equals 14 residues. The V segment lost 4 bases and the J segment 3 bases; nucleotides outside the gene matches: 7. The CDR3 DNA follows: TGTGCCAGCAGCTCCAGGGACAGATTCTACGAGCAGTACTTC. This codes for CASSSRDRFYEQYF.

The chain employs TRBV5-4 and TRBJ2-3, with 10 bases aligning to TRBD2. V was pared by 4 bases and J by 2 bases, with 7 bases of the junction left unmatched. Germline CDR1 SGHNT, CDR2 YYREEE (reference sequence). The CDR3 sequence is 16 residues long. CDR3 region: CASSPGGTSVTDTQYF. The CDR3, as DNA: TGTGCCAGCAGCCCTGGCGGGACTAGCGTCACAGATACGCAGTATTTT. The complete variable domain, with remaining parts taken from reference TRBV5-4 and TRBJ2-3, reads ETGVTQSPTHLIKTRGQQVTLRCSSQSGHNTVSWYQQALGQGPQFIFQYYREEENGRGNFPPRFSGLQFPNYSSELNVNALELDDSALYLCASSPGGTSVTDTQYFGPGTRLTVL.

This rearrangement joins TRBV11-2 to TRBJ2-5; 13 bases are shared with TRBD2. Germline V gives CDR1 SGHAT, CDR2 FQNNGV. The CDR3 sequence is 17 residues long. The V gene end was trimmed by 6 bases and the J gene end by 7 bases; junction bases not matched to a gene: 14. In nucleotides, the CDR3 is TGTGCCAGCAGTTCTGGTGGACTAGCGGGGGCCCATGGGACCCAGTACTTC. The encoded protein is CASSSGGLAGAHGTQYF.

The V call is TRBV3-1 (or the pseudogene TRBV3-2), the J call TRBJ2-3, with TRBD2 as a possible D gene (5 bases). V was clipped by 1 base and J by 5 bases, with 10 bases between them. Looked up from germline, CDR1 is LGHDT and CDR2 is YNNKEL (reference sequence). The CDR3 consists of 14 residues. DNA for the CDR3: TGTGCCAGCAGCCAAGGGACTTATCTAGATACGCAGTATTTT. Protein sequence: CASSQGTYLDTQYF.

The genes are TRBV7-2 and TRBJ1-3, with D possibly TRBD1 on 5 matching bases. CDR3 length: 14 amino acids. Per the germline V gene, CDR1 is SGHTA and CDR2 is FQGNSA. V shed 3 bases and J shed 2 bases, with 8 bases lying between them. CDR3: CASSFQGTGNTIYF. In DNA form, the CDR3 reads TGTGCCAGCAGCTTTCAGGGAACTGGAAACACCATATATTTT.

The table lists this clone with a count of one. This chain uses TRBV4-1 with TRBJ2-2; D gene unclear. The CDR3 runs 15 residues. V was shortened by 0 bases and J by 6 bases, with 11 bases between the two germline ends. CDR1 is MGHRA and CDR2 is YSYEKL in the germline V gene. CDR3 in amino acids: CASSQDNHQAGELFF. The CDR3 nucleotides read TGCGCCAGCAGCCAAGATAATCATCAGGCCGGGGAGCTGTTTTTT.

This chain links TRBV3-1 (or the pseudogene TRBV3-2) with TRBJ1-6; 10 bases fit TRBD1. J was trimmed by 10 bases and V by 5 bases; bases with no gene match: 8. The germline V gene encodes CDR1 LGHDT and CDR2 YNNKEL (reference sequence). The CDR3 spans 15 residues. The CDR3 loop reads CASSGTGVEGSPLHF. CDR3 DNA: TGTGCCAGCAGCGGGACAGGGGTAGAAGGATCACCCCTCCACTTT.